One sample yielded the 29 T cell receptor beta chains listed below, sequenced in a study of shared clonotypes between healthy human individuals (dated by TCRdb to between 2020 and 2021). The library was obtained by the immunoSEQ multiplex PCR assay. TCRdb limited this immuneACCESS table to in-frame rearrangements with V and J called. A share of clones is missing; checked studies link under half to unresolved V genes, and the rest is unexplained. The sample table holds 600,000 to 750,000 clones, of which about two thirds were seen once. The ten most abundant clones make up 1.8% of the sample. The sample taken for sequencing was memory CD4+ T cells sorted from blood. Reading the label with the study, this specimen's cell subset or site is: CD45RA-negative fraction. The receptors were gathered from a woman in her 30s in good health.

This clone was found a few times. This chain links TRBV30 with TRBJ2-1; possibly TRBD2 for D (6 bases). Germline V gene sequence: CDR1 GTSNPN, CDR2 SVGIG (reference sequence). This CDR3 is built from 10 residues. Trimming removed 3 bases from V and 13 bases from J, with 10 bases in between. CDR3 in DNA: TGTGCCTGGAGGAGGACTACCCAGTTCTTC. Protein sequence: CAWRRTTQFF.

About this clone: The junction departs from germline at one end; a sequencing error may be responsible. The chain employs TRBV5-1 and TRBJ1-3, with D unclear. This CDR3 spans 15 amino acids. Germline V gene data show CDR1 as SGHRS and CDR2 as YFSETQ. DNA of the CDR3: TGCGCCAGCAGCCCGGAGGTCAGCTCTGGTAACACCATATATTTT. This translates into CASSPEVSSGNTIYF.

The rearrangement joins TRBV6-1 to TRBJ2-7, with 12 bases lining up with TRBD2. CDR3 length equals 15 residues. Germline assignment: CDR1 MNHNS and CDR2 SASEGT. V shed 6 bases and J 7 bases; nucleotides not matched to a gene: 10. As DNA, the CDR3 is TGTGCCAGCAGCGACCTGACTAGCGGGAGTTTTGAGCAGTACTTC. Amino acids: CASSDLTSGSFEQYF.

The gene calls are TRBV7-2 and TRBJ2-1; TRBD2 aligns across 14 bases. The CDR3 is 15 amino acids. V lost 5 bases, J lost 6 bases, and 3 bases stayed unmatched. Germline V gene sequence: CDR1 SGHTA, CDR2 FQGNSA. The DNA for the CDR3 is TGTGCCAGCAGCGTAGGACTAGCGGGGGGCAATGAGCAGTTCTTC. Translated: CASSVGLAGGNEQFF.

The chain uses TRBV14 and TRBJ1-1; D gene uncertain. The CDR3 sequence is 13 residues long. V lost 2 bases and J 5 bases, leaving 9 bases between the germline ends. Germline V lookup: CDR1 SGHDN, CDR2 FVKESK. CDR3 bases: TGTGCCAGCAGCCAACGGCCCGTAACTGAAGCTTTCTTT. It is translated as CASSQRPVTEAFF.

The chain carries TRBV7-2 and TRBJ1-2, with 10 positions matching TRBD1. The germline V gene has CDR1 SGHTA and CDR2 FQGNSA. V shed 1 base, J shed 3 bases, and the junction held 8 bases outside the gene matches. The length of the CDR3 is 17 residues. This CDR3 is CASSLEVTGGDDYGYTF. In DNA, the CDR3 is TGTGCCAGCAGCTTAGAGGTGACAGGGGGCGATGACTATGGCTACACCTTC.

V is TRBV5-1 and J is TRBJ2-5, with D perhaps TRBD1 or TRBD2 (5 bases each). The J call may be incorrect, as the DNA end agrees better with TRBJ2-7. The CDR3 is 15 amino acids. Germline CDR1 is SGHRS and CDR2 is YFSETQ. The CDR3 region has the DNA TGCGCCAGCAGCTTGGGGGGGTTGGACCGACACGAGCAGTACTTC. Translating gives CASSLGGLDRHEQYF.

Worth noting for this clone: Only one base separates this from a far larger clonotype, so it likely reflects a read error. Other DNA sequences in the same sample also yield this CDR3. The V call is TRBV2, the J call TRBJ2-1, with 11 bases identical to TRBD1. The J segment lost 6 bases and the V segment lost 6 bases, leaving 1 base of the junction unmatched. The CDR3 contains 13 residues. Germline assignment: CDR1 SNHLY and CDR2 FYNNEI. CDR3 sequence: CASRGTGGNEQFF. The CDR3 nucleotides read TGTGCCAGCAGGGGGACAGGGGGCAATGAGCAGTTCTTC.

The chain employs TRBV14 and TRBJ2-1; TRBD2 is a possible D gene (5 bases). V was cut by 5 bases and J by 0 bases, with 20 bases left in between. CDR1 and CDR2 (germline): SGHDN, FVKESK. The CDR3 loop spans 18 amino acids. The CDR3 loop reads CASSRMGSWAGSYNEQFF. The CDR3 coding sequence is TGTGCCAGCAGCAGAATGGGGTCTTGGGCGGGCTCCTACAATGAGCAGTTCTTC.

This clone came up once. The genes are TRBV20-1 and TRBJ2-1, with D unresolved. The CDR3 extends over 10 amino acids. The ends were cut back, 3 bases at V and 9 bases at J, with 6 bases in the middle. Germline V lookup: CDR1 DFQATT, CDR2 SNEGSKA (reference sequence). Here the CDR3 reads CSASGLEQFF. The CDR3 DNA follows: TGCAGTGCTAGCGGCCTTGAGCAGTTCTTC.

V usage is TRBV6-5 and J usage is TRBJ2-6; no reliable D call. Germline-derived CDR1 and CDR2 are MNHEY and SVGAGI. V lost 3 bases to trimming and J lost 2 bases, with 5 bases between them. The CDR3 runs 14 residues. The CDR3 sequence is CASSYTTGANVLTF. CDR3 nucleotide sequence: TGTGCCAGCAGTTATACAACTGGGGCCAACGTCCTGACTTTC.

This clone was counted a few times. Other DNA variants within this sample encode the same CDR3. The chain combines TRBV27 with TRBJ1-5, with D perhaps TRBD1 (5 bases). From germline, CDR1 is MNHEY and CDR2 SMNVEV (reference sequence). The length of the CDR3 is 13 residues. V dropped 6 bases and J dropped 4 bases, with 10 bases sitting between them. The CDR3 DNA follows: TGTGCCAGCAGCCTCAGGGAGAATCAGCCCCAGCATTTT. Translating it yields CASSLRENQPQHF.

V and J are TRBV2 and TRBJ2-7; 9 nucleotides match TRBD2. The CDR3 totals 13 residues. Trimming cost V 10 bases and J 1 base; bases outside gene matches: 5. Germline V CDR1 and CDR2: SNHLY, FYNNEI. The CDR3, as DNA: TGTGCCACCTTTAGCGGGAGATCCTACGAGCAGTACTTC. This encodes CATFSGRSYEQYF. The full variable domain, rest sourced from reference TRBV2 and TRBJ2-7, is EPEVTQTPSHQVTQMGQEVILRCVPISNHLYFYWYRQILGQKVEFLVSFYNNEISEKSEIFDDQFSVERPDGSNFTLKIRSTKLEDSAMYFCATFSGRSYEQYFGPGTRLTVT.

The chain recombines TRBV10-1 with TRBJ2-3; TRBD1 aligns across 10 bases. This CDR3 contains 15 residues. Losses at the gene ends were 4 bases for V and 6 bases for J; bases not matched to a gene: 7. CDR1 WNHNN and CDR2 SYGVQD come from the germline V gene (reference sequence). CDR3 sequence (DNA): TGCGCCAGCAGTGCCTCGGGACAGGGGCTCGATACGCAGTATTTT. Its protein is CASSASGQGLDTQYF.

The CDR3 region has the DNA TGTGCCAGTTTAAGACAGACGCAAGAGACCCAGTACTTC. This sequence encodes CASLRQTQETQYF. The chain recombines TRBV6-1 with TRBJ2-5; possibly TRBD1 for D (5 bases). Germline assignment: CDR1 MNHNS and CDR2 SASEGT. V lost 9 bases to trimming and J lost 2 bases, with 13 bases between them. CDR3 length equals 13 residues.

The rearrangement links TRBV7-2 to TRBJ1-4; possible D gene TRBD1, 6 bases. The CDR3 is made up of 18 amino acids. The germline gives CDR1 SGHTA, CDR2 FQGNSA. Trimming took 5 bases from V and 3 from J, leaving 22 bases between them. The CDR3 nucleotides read TGTGCCAGCAGCCACCCGAGGAGGGGGTTAGGGGCTAATGAAAAACTGTTTTTT. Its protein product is CASSHPRRGLGANEKLFF.

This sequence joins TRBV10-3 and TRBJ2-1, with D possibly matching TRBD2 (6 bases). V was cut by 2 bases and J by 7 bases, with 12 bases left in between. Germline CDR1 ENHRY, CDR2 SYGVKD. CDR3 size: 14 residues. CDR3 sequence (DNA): TGTGCCATCAGTGAGCAGACTAGGTTGAATGAGCAGTTCTTC. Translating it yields CAISEQTRLNEQFF.

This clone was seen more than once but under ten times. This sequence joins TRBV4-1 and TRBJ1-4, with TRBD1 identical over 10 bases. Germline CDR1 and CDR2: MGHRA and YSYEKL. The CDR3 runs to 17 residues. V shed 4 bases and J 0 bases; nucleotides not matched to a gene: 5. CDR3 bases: TGCGCCAGCAGCCGGGACAGGGGTCTCCCAACTAATGAAAAACTGTTTTTT. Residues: CASSRDRGLPTNEKLFF.

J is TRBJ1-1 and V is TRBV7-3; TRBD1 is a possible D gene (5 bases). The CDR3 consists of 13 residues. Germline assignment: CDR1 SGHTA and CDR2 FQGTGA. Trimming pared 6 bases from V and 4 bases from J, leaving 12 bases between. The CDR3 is CASRARRGTEAFF. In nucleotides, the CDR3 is TGTGCCAGCAGGGCGAGGAGGGGCACTGAAGCTTTCTTT.

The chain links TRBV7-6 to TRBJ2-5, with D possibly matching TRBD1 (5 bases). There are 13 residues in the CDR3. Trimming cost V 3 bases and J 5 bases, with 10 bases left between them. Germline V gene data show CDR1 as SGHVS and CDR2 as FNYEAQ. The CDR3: CASSFSGIETQYF. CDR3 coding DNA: TGTGCCAGCAGCTTTTCAGGGATCGAGACCCAGTACTTC.

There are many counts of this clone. This CDR3 is CASSPRGWSTEAFF. Written as DNA, the CDR3 is TGTGCCAGCAGCCCCAGGGGATGGAGCACTGAAGCTTTCTTT. The J gene is TRBJ1-1, the V gene TRBV11-2; TRBD1 might be the D (6 bases). Trimming pared 5 bases from V and 4 bases from J, leaving 14 bases between. Germline V gene data show CDR1 as SGHAT and CDR2 as FQNNGV. The CDR3 sequence is 14 residues long.

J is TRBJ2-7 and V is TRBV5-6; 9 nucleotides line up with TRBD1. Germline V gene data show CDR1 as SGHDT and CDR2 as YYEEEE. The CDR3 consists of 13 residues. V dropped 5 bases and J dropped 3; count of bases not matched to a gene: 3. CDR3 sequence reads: CASRRTGDYEQYF. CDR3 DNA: TGTGCCAGCAGGCGGACAGGGGACTACGAGCAGTACTTC. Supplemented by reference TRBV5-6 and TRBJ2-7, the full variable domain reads DAGVTQSPTHLIKTRGQQVTLRCSPKSGHDTVSWYQQALGQGPQFIFQYYEEEERQRGNFPDRFSGHQFPNYSSELNVNALLLGDSALYLCASRRTGDYEQYFGPGTRLTVT.

Here the CDR3 reads CASSQGGASGRAKNIQYF. CDR3 DNA sequence: TGCGCCAGCAGCCAAGGGGGGGCCTCCGGTCGAGCCAAAAACATTCAGTACTTC. V is TRBV4-1 and J is TRBJ2-4; TRBD1 or TRBD2 may be the D gene (6 bases each). CDR3 size: 18 residues. The germline V gene encodes CDR1 MGHRA and CDR2 YSYEKL. Trimming removed 1 base from V and 0 bases from J, with 16 bases in between.

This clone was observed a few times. The CDR3 spells CASSLVRTGGGTNTEAFF. CDR3 bases: TGCGCCAGCAGCTTGGTGAGGACAGGGGGAGGGACGAACACTGAAGCTTTCTTT. The chain joins TRBV5-1 to TRBJ1-1, with TRBD1 matching 10 bases. Looked up from germline, CDR1 is SGHRS and CDR2 is YFSETQ. After removal of 0 bases from V and 1 base from J, the junction contained 9 bases not matched to a gene. The CDR3 length is 18 residues.

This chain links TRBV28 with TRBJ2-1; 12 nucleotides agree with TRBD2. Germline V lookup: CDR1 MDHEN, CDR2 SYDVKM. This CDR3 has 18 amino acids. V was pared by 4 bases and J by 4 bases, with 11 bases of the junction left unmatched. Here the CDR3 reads CASSSGRTSGTWYNEQFF. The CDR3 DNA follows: TGTGCCAGCAGTTCAGGAAGGACTAGCGGGACATGGTACAATGAGCAGTTCTTC.

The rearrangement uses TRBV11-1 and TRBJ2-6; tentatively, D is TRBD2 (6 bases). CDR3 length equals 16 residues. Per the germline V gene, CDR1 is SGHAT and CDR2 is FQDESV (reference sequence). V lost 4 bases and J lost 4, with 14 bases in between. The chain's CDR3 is CASSSGLAIGANVLTF. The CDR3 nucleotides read TGTGCCAGCAGCTCGGGACTGGCCATCGGGGCCAACGTCCTGACTTTC. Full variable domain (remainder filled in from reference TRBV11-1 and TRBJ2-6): EAEVAQSPRYKITEKSQAVAFWCDPISGHATLYWYRQILGQGPELLVQFQDESVVDDSQLPKDRFSAERLKGVDSTLKIQPAELGDSAMYLCASSSGLAIGANVLTFGAGSRLTVL.

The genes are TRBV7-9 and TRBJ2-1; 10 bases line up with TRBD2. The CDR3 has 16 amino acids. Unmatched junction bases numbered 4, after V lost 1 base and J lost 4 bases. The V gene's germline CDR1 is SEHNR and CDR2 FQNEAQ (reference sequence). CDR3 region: CASSLGGLASYNEQFF. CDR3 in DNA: TGTGCCAGCAGCTTAGGGGGACTAGCGAGTTACAATGAGCAGTTCTTC.

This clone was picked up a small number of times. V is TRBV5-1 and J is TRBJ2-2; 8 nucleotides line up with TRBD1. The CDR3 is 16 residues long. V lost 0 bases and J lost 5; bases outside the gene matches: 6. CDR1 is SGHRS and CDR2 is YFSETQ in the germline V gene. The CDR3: CASSLVGQGLTGELFF. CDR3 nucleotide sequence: TGCGCCAGCAGCTTGGTAGGACAGGGCCTTACCGGGGAGCTGTTTTTT.

The CDR3 reads CASSSHRVRSYNEQFF. The CDR3 DNA sequence: TGTGCCAGCAGTTCCCACAGGGTCAGGTCCTACAATGAGCAGTTCTTC. The chain couples TRBV28 to TRBJ2-1; possibly TRBD1 for D (6 bases). The CDR3 totals 16 residues. Germline assignment: CDR1 MDHEN and CDR2 SYDVKM. V lost 4 bases and J 1 base, leaving 14 bases between the germline ends.